This is a list of T cell receptor beta chains from one sample in a study of T cell repertoires and HLA-DP antigens. These receptors are not linked to any known antigen. Assay used: immunoSEQ multiplex PCR; TCRdb lists only in-frame clones, some missing. The sample contains about 73,000 clones, around 80% of which appear only once. Sequencing was performed on CD4+ T cells from PBMCs. The receptors were gathered from a man in his fifties or sixties in good health and CMV-seronegative. Each CDR3 is given with its conserved first and last residue. D genes are given only for firm matches.

j_gene	v_gene	d_gene	CDR3aa
TRBJ2-3	TRBV20-1	NA	CSAPGATQYF
TRBJ2-7	TRBV2	TRBD1	CASSAVGQGGEQYF
TRBJ2-1	TRBV6-6	NA	CASSYSGQQGSYEQFF
TRBJ2-2	TRBV28	NA	CASSSEWGRPNTGELFF
TRBJ1-1	TRBV19	NA	CASSIDLGNRRNTEAFF
TRBJ2-7	TRBV29-1	TRBD1	CSVEKGRQGNEQYF
TRBJ1-1	TRBV5-1	TRBD1	CASSPGGGQDIEAFF
TRBJ2-5	TRBV7-2	TRBD2	CASSPRLAGKETQYF
TRBJ1-4	TRBV5-1	TRBD1	CASSTPGQGNEKLFF
TRBJ2-7	TRBV28	TRBD2	CASSLVAERGVREQYF
TRBJ1-2	TRBV4-3	NA	CASSQDPGSDYGYTF
TRBJ2-1	TRBV7-9	NA	CASSLRSQRYNEQFF
TRBJ1-5	TRBV30	NA	CAWSVRGNQPQHF
TRBJ1-1	TRBV6-5	NA	CASSYEGGGGTEAFF
TRBJ2-5	TRBV10-3	TRBD2	CATGLAAQETQYF
TRBJ1-1	TRBV7-9	NA	CASTSGGQAFF
TRBJ1-6	TRBV19	TRBD1	CVPGGSVNSPLHF
TRBJ2-5	TRBV19	TRBD1	CASSSDRGETQYF
TRBJ2-5	TRBV5-1	NA	CASSLAGKERQETQYF
TRBJ2-5	TRBV6-6	NA	CASKGPRPETQYF
TRBJ1-2	TRBV18	NA	CASSPPGGAHTF
TRBJ2-1	TRBV19	TRBD1	CASSRTGYNEQFF